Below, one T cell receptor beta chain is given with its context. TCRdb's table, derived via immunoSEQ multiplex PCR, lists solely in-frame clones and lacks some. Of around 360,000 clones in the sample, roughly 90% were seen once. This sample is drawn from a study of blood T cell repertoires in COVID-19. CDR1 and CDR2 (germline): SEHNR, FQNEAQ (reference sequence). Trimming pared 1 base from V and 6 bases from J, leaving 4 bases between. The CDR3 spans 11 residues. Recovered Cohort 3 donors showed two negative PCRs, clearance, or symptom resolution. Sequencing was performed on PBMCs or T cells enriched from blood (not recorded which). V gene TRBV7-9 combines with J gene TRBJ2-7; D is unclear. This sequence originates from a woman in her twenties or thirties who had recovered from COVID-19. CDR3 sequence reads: CASSLDTEQYF. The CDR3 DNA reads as TGTGCCAGCAGCTTAGACACCGAGCAGTACTTC.